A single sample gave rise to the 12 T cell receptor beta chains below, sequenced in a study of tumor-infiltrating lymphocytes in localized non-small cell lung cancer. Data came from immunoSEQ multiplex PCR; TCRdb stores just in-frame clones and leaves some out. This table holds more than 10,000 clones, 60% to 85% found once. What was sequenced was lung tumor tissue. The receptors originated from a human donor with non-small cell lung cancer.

The CDR3 here is CASSDSAGGYSGANVLTF. The DNA of the CDR3 is TGTGCCAGCAGTGACTCGGCGGGGGGGTACTCTGGGGCCAACGTCCTGACTTTC. V usage is TRBV6-4 and J usage is TRBJ2-6; 9 bases are a match to TRBD2. V lost 0 bases and J lost 0; bases outside the gene matches: 3. The CDR3 has 18 residues. CDR1 and CDR2 from the germline V gene are MRHNA and SNTAGT.

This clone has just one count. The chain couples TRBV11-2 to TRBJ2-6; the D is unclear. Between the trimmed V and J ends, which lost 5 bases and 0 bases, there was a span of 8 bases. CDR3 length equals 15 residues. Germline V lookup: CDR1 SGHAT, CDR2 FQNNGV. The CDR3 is CASSETGSGANVLTF. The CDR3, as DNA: TGTGCCAGCAGCGAGACGGGCTCTGGGGCCAACGTCCTGACTTTC.

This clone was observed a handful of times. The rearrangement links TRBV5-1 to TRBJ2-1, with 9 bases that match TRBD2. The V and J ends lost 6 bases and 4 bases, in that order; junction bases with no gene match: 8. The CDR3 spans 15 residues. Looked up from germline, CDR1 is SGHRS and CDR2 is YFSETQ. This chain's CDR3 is CASIRGLAGYNEQFF. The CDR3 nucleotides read TGCGCCAGCATTAGAGGTCTAGCGGGATACAATGAGCAGTTCTTC. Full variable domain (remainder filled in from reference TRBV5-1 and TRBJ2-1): KAGVTQTPRYLIKTRGQQVTLSCSPISGHRSVSWYQQTPGQGLQFLFEYFSETQRNKGNFPGRFSGRQFSNSRSEMNVSTLELGDSALYLCASIRGLAGYNEQFFGPGTRLTVL.

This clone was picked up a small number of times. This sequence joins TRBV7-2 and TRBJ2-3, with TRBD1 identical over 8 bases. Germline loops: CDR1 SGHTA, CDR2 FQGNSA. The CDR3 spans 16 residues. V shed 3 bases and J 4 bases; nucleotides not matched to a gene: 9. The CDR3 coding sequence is TGTGCCAGCAGCTTTCCTGACAGGGGCTGGGCAGATACGCAGTATTTT. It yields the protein CASSFPDRGWADTQYF.

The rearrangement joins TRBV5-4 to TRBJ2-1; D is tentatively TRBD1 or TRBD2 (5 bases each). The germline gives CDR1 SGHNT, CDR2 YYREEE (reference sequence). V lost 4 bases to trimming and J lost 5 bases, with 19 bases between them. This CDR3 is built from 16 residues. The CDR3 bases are TGTGCCAGCAGCGTGGGAGCCGGGACCGTCGACAATGAGCAGTTCTTC. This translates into CASSVGAGTVDNEQFF.

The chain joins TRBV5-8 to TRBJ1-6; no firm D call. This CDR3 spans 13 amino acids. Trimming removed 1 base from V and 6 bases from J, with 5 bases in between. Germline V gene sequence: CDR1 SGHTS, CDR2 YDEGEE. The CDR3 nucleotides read TGTGCCAGCAGCTTGAGGGCTAATTCACCCCTCCACTTT. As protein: CASSLRANSPLHF.

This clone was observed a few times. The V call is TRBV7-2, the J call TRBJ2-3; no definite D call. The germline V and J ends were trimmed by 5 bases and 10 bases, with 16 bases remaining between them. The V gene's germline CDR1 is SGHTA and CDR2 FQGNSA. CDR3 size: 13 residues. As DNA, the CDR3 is TGTGCCAGCAGCCCCGAGCTTGCCCCTCCGCAGTATTTT. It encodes CASSPELAPPQYF.

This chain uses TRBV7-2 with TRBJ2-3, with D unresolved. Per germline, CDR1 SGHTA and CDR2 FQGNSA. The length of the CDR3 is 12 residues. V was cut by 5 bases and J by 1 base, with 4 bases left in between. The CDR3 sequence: CASSPRTDTQYF. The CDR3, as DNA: TGTGCCAGCAGCCCCCGCACAGATACGCAGTATTTT.

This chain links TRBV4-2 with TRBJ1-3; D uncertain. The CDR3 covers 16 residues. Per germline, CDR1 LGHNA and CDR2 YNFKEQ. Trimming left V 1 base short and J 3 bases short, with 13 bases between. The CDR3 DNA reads TGTGCCAGCAGCCAAGGGGGTTATCCTTTTGGAAACACCATATATTTT. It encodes CASSQGGYPFGNTIYF.

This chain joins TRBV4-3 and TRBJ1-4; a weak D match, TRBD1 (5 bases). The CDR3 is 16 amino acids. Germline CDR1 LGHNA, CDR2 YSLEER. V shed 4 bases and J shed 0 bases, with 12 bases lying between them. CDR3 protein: CASSRQTAATNEKLFF. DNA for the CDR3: TGCGCCAGCAGCCGCCAGACAGCAGCAACTAATGAAAAACTGTTTTTT.

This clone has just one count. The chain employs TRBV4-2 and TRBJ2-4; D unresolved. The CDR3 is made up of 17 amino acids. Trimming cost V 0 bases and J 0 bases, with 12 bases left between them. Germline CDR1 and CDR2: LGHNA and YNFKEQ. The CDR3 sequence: CASSQDLNNLAKNIQYF. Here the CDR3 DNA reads TGTGCCAGCAGCCAAGATCTTAATAACCTAGCCAAAAACATTCAGTACTTC.

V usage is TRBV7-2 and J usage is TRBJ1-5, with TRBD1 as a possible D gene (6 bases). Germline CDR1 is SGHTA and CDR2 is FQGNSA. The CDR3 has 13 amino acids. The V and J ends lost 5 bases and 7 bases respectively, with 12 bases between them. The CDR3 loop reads CASSGNREQPQHF. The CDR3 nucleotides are TGTGCCAGCAGCGGAAACAGGGAACAGCCCCAGCATTTT.